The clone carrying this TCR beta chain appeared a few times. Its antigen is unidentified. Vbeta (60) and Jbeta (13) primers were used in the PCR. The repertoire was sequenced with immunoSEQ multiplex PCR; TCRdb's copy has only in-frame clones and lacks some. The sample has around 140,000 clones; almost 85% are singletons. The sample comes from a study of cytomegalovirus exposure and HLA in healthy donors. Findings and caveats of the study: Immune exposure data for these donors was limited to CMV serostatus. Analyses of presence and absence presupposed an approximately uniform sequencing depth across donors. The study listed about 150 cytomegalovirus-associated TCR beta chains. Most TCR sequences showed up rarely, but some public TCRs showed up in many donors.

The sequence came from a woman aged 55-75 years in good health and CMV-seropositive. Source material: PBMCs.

In DNA, the CDR3 is TGTGCCAGCAGTGCCATCCGAGTTGAAGTAAGTGAGCAGTTCTTC. Its translation: CASSAIRVEVSEQFF. V is TRBV28 and J is TRBJ2-1; D is undetermined. The germline V and J ends were trimmed by 5 bases and 9 bases, with 20 bases remaining between them. There are 15 residues in the CDR3. Germline CDR1 and CDR2: MDHEN and SYDVKM.